One T cell receptor beta chain is described in this entry. Its matching antigen is unknown. The length of the CDR3 is 15 residues. V lost 2 bases and J 1 base, leaving 9 bases between the germline ends. Looked up from germline, CDR1 is SGDLS and CDR2 is YYNGEE. The data were obtained in a study of Ad26.COV2.S vaccination and SARS-CoV-2 variants. The sample's treatment: roughly 20 received Ad26.COV2.S at low or high dose, single or two shots; about 5 received placebo; per-sample allocation not given. Material that was analyzed had been drawn on day 63 after the first vaccine or placebo injection. Assay: immunoSEQ multiplex PCR; the TCRdb copy retains only in-frame clones and omits some. The repertoire holds over 400,000 clones, with roughly 90% as singletons. Study results and caveats: Vaccinees displayed broader spike-specific TCR repertoires than placebo recipients.

This chain links TRBV9 with TRBJ2-2; unclear D gene. The starting material was peripheral blood, obtained in a trial of Ad26.COV2.S vaccine versus placebo. The source of this sequence is a person between 18 and 60 years old who received the Ad26.COV2.S COVID-19 vaccine or a placebo. CDR3 amino acids: CASSVFQQNTGELFF. CDR3 sequence (DNA): TGTGCCAGCAGCGTCTTCCAACAGAACACCGGGGAGCTGTTTTTT.